The rows below give T cell receptor beta chains drawn from one sample of a study of T cell changes during pregnancy in multiple sclerosis. Clones were read by immunoSEQ multiplex PCR, and TCRdb kept only the in-frame ones, dropping some. The sample records 35,000 to 45,000 clones, about 85% being singletons. This sample comprised CD4+ T cells from peripheral blood mononuclear cells, obtained after pregnancy. These receptors all come from a female donor with multiple sclerosis, enrolled in a pregnancy study. CDR3s include the opening cysteine and the closing phenylalanine or tryptophan. The D gene is left open where the match is weak. Size is omitted from some rows. Given values are once, few, many or a class for expanded clones.

d_call j_call v_call clone_size cdr3_aa cdr3_nt
TRBD1 TRBJ2-7 TRBV7-9 NA CASSLGTGKVEQYF TGTGCCAGCAGCTTAGGGACAGGGAAGGTCGAGCAGTACTTC
NA TRBJ1-4 TRBV18 NA CASSPVAGAGEKLFF TGTGCCAGCTCACCAGTGGCGGGGGCTGGGGAAAAACTGTTTTTT
TRBD2 TRBJ2-7 TRBV7-6 NA CASSLWAGGAYEQYF TGTGCCAGCAGCTTATGGGCGGGGGGTGCCTACGAGCAGTACTTC
NA TRBJ1-2 TRBV19 NA CASSLRANYGYTF TGTGCCAGTAGTCTCAGGGCTAACTATGGCTACACCTTC
TRBD1 TRBJ2-3 TRBV9 once CASSVRGQRTDTQYF TGTGCCAGCAGCGTCAGGGGACAGCGCACAGATACGCAGTATTTT
NA TRBJ1-2 TRBV30 NA CAWSPVYAYGYTF TGTGCCTGGAGTCCGGTTTACGCCTATGGCTACACCTTC
NA TRBJ2-3 TRBV10-2 NA CASRASTDTQYF TGCGCCAGCAGGGCTAGCACAGATACGCAGTATTTT
NA TRBJ1-2 TRBV5-6 NA CASSFREIRSYGYTF TGTGCCAGCAGCTTCCGTGAGATACGCTCTTATGGCTACACCTTC
NA TRBJ1-2 TRBV28 NA CASSSGGTNYGYTF TGTGCCAGCAGTTCGGGGGGAACTAACTATGGCTACACCTTC
TRBD2 TRBJ2-5 TRBV11-2 NA CASSPSGGQETQYF TGTGCCAGCAGCCCTAGCGGGGGCCAAGAGACCCAGTACTTC
NA TRBJ2-3 TRBV5-1 NA CASSPGDSRTDTQYF TGCGCCAGCAGCCCCGGGGACTCCCGCACAGATACGCAGTATTTT
NA TRBJ2-2 TRBV18 NA CASSPATGGPNTGELFF TGTGCCAGCTCACCAGCTACGGGGGGCCCGAACACCGGGGAGCTGTTTTTT
TRBD1 TRBJ2-5 TRBV27 once CASSPTGGREAQYF TGTGCCAGCAGTCCTACAGGGGGAAGAGAGGCCCAGTACTTC
TRBD1 TRBJ1-2 TRBV18 NA CASSPSGQANYGYTF TGTGCCAGCTCACCTTCTGGACAGGCTAACTATGGCTACACCTTC
TRBD1 TRBJ1-1 TRBV28 NA CASSPLTGFGTEAFF TGTGCCAGCAGTCCCTTGACAGGGTTCGGCACTGAAGCTTTCTTT
NA TRBJ2-4 TRBV4-3 NA CASSQDGNIQYF TGCGCCAGCAGCCAAGACGGGAACATTCAGTACTTC
NA TRBJ2-1 TRBV11-3 NA CASSSSRGEQFF TGTGCCAGCAGCTCGTCCCGGGGGGAGCAGTTCTTC
NA TRBJ2-1 TRBV9 NA CASSPRGREQFF TGTGCCAGCAGCCCCAGGGGACGTGAGCAGTTCTTC
TRBD1 TRBJ2-1 TRBV7-8 NA CASSLGQGGYNEQFF TGTGCCAGCAGCTTAGGACAGGGTGGGTACAATGAGCAGTTCTTC
TRBD1 TRBJ1-1 TRBV29-1 NA CSVAGQGAVNTEAFF TGCAGCGTTGCGGGACAGGGCGCGGTGAACACTGAAGCTTTCTTT
TRBD1 TRBJ1-2 TRBV27 few CASRTGSYGYTF TGTGCCAGCAGGACAGGGAGCTATGGCTACACCTTC
NA TRBJ1-2 TRBV18 NA CASSPVLSGRSSPRCTF TGTGCCAGCTCACCAGTGCTTTCAGGGCGGTCTTCTCCCCGCTGCACCTTC
TRBD2 TRBJ2-5 TRBV5-1 NA CASGGGPGETQYF TGCGCCAGCGGCGGGGGGCCGGGAGAGACCCAGTACTTC
NA TRBJ2-1 TRBV7-9 NA CASSLGSRGPYNEQFF TGTGCCAGCAGCTTAGGTTCGCGGGGACCGTACAATGAGCAGTTCTTC
NA TRBJ1-1 TRBV19 NA CASSMGSTGTGTEAFF TGTGCCAGTAGTATGGGATCGACAGGCACGGGCACTGAAGCTTTCTTT
TRBD2 TRBJ2-1 TRBV5-4 NA CASSWGLAGGSGEQFF TGTGCCAGCAGCTGGGGACTAGCGGGGGGATCGGGTGAGCAGTTCTTC
TRBD1 TRBJ2-5 TRBV29-1 NA CSVEPGQEETQYF TGCAGCGTTGAGCCGGGACAGGAAGAGACCCAGTACTTC
TRBD1 TRBJ2-2 TRBV7-3 NA CASTQTGGYTGELFF TGTGCCAGCACCCAGACAGGGGGCTATACCGGGGAGCTGTTTTTT
TRBD1 TRBJ2-1 TRBV10-3 NA CAISPDRGHEQFF TGTGCCATCAGCCCGGACAGGGGGCATGAGCAGTTCTTC
NA TRBJ1-5 TRBV28 NA CGAETSNQPQHF TGTGGGGCCGAAACTAGCAATCAGCCCCAGCATTTT
NA TRBJ1-1 TRBV6-5 NA CASSARPGDTEAFF TGTGCCAGCAGTGCCCGTCCGGGTGACACTGAAGCTTTCTTT
TRBD1 TRBJ1-6 TRBV30 NA CAWSTGGNSPLHF TGTGCCTGGAGTACAGGGGGTAATTCACCCCTCCACTTT
TRBD1 TRBJ1-5 TRBV15 NA CATSKGQVDSPQHF TGTGCCACCAGCAAGGGACAGGTGGATTCGCCCCAGCATTTT
TRBD2 TRBJ2-3 TRBV7-3 NA CASSFSGGGPNTQYF TGTGCCAGCAGCTTCAGCGGGGGGGGCCCAAATACGCAGTATTTT
TRBD2 TRBJ2-5 TRBV5-4 NA CASSPGTSGGRETQYF TGTGCCAGCAGCCCCGGGACTAGCGGGGGGCGGGAGACCCAGTACTTC
NA TRBJ1-2 TRBV7-5 NA CARSLRDENDRRYGYTF TGTGCCAGAAGCTTAAGAGACGAAAACGACAGACGCTATGGCTACACCTTC
TRBD2 TRBJ2-6 TRBV5-1 NA CASSLQRGGPSGANVLTF TGCGCCAGCAGCTTGCAGCGGGGGGGCCCCTCTGGGGCCAACGTCCTGACTTTC
NA TRBJ1-1 TRBV5-1 NA CASSPYSGGSGTEAFF TGCGCCAGCAGCCCGTACTCGGGGGGCTCAGGGACTGAAGCTTTCTTT
TRBD1 TRBJ1-6 TRBV5-1 once CASSPGTGGSYNSPLHF TGCGCCAGCAGCCCGGGGACAGGGGGCTCCTATAATTCACCCCTCCACTTT
NA TRBJ2-5 TRBV4-1 NA CASSQGGALRGETQYF TGCGCCAGCAGCCAAGGCGGGGCCCTCCGAGGAGAGACCCAGTACTTC
TRBD1 TRBJ2-3 TRBV19 few CASSTPGQGGDTQYF TGTGCCAGTAGTACTCCGGGACAGGGAGGAGATACGCAGTATTTT